This TCR beta chain was sequenced for a study of T cell responses to AZD1222 COVID-19 vaccine. Study-level findings and limits: Spike-specific TCR breadth and depth rose after two AZD1222 doses. Females outnumbered males among donors, who were mostly white British; clonal diversity was possibly underestimated.

The protocol was immunoSEQ multiplex PCR, while the TCRdb copy is restricted to in-frame clones and leaves out a portion. Of about 140,000 clones listed, roughly 89% are singletons. The CDR3 consists of 14 residues. CDR1 MNHEY and CDR2 SVGEGT come from the germline V gene. The V and J ends lost 5 bases and 2 bases, in that order; junction bases with no gene match: 6. Details on this clone: The target antigen is unknown.

This clonotype was obtained from an adult in good health. The chain recombines TRBV6-2 or TRBV6-3 with TRBJ2-7; 7 bases are a match to TRBD2. The sample consisted of peripheral blood, taken on day 0 of AZD1222 vaccination. The DNA for the CDR3 is TGTGCCAGCAGTCCAACGACTAGCACCTACGAGCAGTACTTC. Amino acid sequence: CASSPTTSTYEQYF.